This entry lists 11 T cell receptor beta chains sequenced from one sample in a study of blood T cell repertoires in COVID-19. Using immunoSEQ multiplex PCR, the repertoire was profiled, and TCRdb retains in-frame clones only, with some absent. The table shows 20,000 to 25,000 clones, with around 81% occurring only once. Specimen: peripheral blood. These receptors were collected from a man between 65 and 85 years old with acute or convalescent COVID-19.

The chain is built from TRBV15 and TRBJ2-3; tentative D call: TRBD1 (5 bases). The CDR3 length is 12 residues. V gave up 7 bases and J gave up 4 bases, with 9 bases separating them. CDR1 and CDR2 from the germline V gene are LNHNV and YYDKDF (reference sequence). CDR3 sequence: CATKRGADTQYF. CDR3 bases: TGTGCCACCAAAAGGGGCGCAGATACGCAGTATTTT.

The chain employs TRBV12-3 or TRBV12-4 and TRBJ2-2; 7 bases are a match to TRBD1. Trimming removed 8 bases from V and 3 bases from J; junction bases left unmatched: 3. The CDR3 contains 13 residues. In DNA form, the CDR3 reads TGTGCCAGCGAGGGGGCCTACACCGGGGAGCTGTTTTTT. Encoded protein: CASEGAYTGELFF.

The rearrangement uses TRBV11-3 and TRBJ2-2, with D possibly being TRBD1 (5 bases). The germline CDR1 and CDR2 sequences are SGHNT and YENEEA. V lost 1 base and J lost 2, with 11 bases in between. The CDR3 consists of 16 residues. The CDR3 here is CASSLVGQGNTGELFF. Here the CDR3 DNA reads TGTGCCAGCAGCTTAGTAGGGCAGGGCAACACCGGGGAGCTGTTTTTT.

The gene calls are TRBV14 and TRBJ1-4, with 8 bases aligning to TRBD1. The CDR3 has 16 amino acids. CDR1 and CDR2 from the germline V gene are SGHDN and FVKESK. J gave up 7 bases and V 1 base, and 8 bases lay outside the gene matches. The CDR3 is CASSQAGTGVSEKLFF. The CDR3 DNA sequence: TGTGCCAGCAGCCAAGCGGGGACAGGAGTGAGTGAAAAACTGTTTTTT.

The rearrangement uses TRBV9 and TRBJ1-2; D is unclear. Deletions cut 0 bases from V and 2 bases from J, with 5 bases between. This CDR3 has 13 amino acids. The germline CDR1 and CDR2 sequences are SGDLS and YYNGEE. CDR3: CASSVGANYGYTF. For the CDR3, the DNA is TGTGCCAGCAGCGTAGGGGCAAACTATGGCTACACCTTC.

This rearrangement joins TRBV2 to TRBJ1-1; D unclear. Germline V gene lookup returns CDR1 SNHLY and CDR2 FYNNEI. The V gene lost 4 bases and the J gene lost 1 base, with 7 bases spanning the gap. This CDR3 comprises 13 residues. CDR3 amino acids: CASSVVENTEAFF. DNA for the CDR3: TGTGCCAGCAGTGTGGTAGAGAACACTGAAGCTTTCTTT.

The rearrangement joins TRBV5-4 to TRBJ2-3; no clear D. Germline V lookup: CDR1 SGHNT, CDR2 YYREEE (reference sequence). The CDR3 has 13 amino acids. V dropped 0 bases and J dropped 3 bases, with 5 bases sitting between them. CDR3 coding DNA: TGTGCCAGCAGCTTGGACGGGACAGATACGCAGTATTTT. Its translation is CASSLDGTDTQYF.

This clone occurred a few times. This sequence joins TRBV5-4 and TRBJ2-5, with D tentatively TRBD2 (6 bases). This CDR3 comprises 14 residues. V was trimmed by 1 base and J by 5 bases, leaving 12 bases between them. Germline assignment: CDR1 SGHNT and CDR2 YYREEE (reference sequence). For the CDR3, the DNA is TGTGCCAGCAGCTTGAGGACCGCGGGGGAGACCCAGTACTTC. Its translation: CASSLRTAGETQYF.

This clone turned up a few times. The genes are TRBV5-8 and TRBJ1-1, with D possibly TRBD1 on 6 matching bases. This CDR3 has 16 amino acids. Trimming removed 4 bases from V and 1 base from J, with 17 bases in between. The V gene's germline CDR1 is SGHTS and CDR2 YDEGEE. As DNA, the CDR3 is TGTGCCAGCAGCATCGGCTCCGGGACACCGAACACTGAAGCTTTCTTT. Translating gives CASSIGSGTPNTEAFF.

This chain links TRBV24-1 with TRBJ1-2, with D uncertain. CDR3 length: 15 residues. V shed 5 bases and J shed 4 bases, with 16 bases lying between them. Germline CDR1 reads KGHDR; CDR2 reads SFDVKD. The CDR3 DNA reads TGTGCCACCAGTGGTGAGGATAGCGTAGGCTATGGCTACACCTTC. It specifies CATSGEDSVGYGYTF.

This sequence joins TRBV5-1 and TRBJ2-3; 14 bases are shared with TRBD2. V gave up 4 bases and J gave up 5 bases; unmatched junction bases: 6. Germline CDR1 and CDR2: SGHRS and YFSETQ. The CDR3 contains 16 residues. In DNA, the CDR3 is TGCGCCAGCAGCACGGGGACTAGCGGGGGAATAGATACGCAGTATTTT. This translates into CASSTGTSGGIDTQYF.